This T cell receptor beta chain was sequenced for a study of T cells in Graves' hyperthyroidism and ophthalmopathy. Regions amplified from RNA transcripts were the TCR beta CDR3 regions. HTBI primers drove first-round RT-PCR of the TCR CDR3. TCRdb reanalysed the multiplex PCR reads using MiXCR and keeps one entry per CDR3 protein. The data contain approximately 430,000 distinct CDR3 sequences, around 16% of them singletons. This clonotype was picked up many times. Germline-derived CDR1 and CDR2 are MDHEN and SYDVKM. V shed 5 bases, J shed 2 bases, and the junction held 17 bases outside the gene matches. There are 19 residues in the CDR3.

This clonotype was obtained from a young woman with Graves' hyperthyroidism. J is TRBJ2-5 and V is TRBV28, with 10 bases fitting TRBD2. Specimen: blood. CDR3 sequence (DNA): TGTGCCAGCAGTCGTCCTCGACTAGCGGGCGTCGTGGGGCAAGAGACCCAGTACTTC. Protein product: CASSRPRLAGVVGQETQYF.